Listed below are T cell receptor beta chains from one sample, sequenced in a study of shared clonotypes between healthy human individuals. The assay was immunoSEQ multiplex PCR, and TCRdb's table has in-frame clones only and misses some. The sample contains roughly 2,000,000 clones, about 95% of which appear only once. The sequenced material came from naive CD8+ T cells sorted from blood. These receptors were obtained from a man younger than 30 in good health. Each CDR3 is given with its conserved first and last residue. The D gene is left open where the match is weak. Expanded clones get a size class; other rows say once, few or many, or leave the size out.

d_gene,v_gene,abundance,j_gene,CDR3nt,CDR3aa
TRBD1,TRBV27,.,TRBJ2-2,TGTGCCAGCAGTTTGCTAGGTATTCCGGACAGGGAAGGGGAGCTGTTTTTT,CASSLLGIPDREGELFF
.,TRBV28,once,TRBJ2-3,TGTGCCAGCAGTTTGGGGTGGCGGGATAGCGGTCGCACAGATACGCAGTATTTT,CASSLGWRDSGRTDTQYF
TRBD2,TRBV2,once,TRBJ2-1,TGTGCCAGCAGTGAAGTAGGGACTACCGATGAGCAGTTCTTC,CASSEVGTTDEQFF
.,TRBV11-2,.,TRBJ2-7,TGTGCCAGCAGCTCTGACTCCTACGAGCAGTACTTC,CASSSDSYEQYF
.,TRBV11-2,.,TRBJ1-5,TGTGCCAGCAGCCCCCTGGGGCGGCTTAGCAATCAGCCCCAGCATTTT,CASSPLGRLSNQPQHF
TRBD1,TRBV7-8,once,TRBJ1-1,TGTGCCAGCAGCTTAGCGGTTAGGGCAGGGGGCGCAGGCACTGAAGCTTTCTTT,CASSLAVRAGGAGTEAFF
.,TRBV16,.,TRBJ2-7,TGTGCCAGCAGCCAATCGATAGGGAACTACGAGCAGTACTTC,CASSQSIGNYEQYF
.,TRBV7-9,.,TRBJ2-7,TGTGCCAGCAGCCAGGTTAACGACCGGGTGGGGTACTTC,CASSQVNDRVGYF
.,TRBV12-5,once,TRBJ1-5,TGTGCTAGTGGTTTGGAGGGAAATCAGCCCCAGCATTTT,CASGLEGNQPQHF
TRBD1,TRBV6-1,.,TRBJ2-3,TGTGCCAGCAGTGAATCGGGACAGGGTTCCGCCTGGGATACGCAGTATTTT,CASSESGQGSAWDTQYF
.,TRBV19,.,TRBJ1-1,TGTGCCAGTAGTAACCCATACACTGAAGCTTTCTTT,CASSNPYTEAFF
.,TRBV5-6,.,TRBJ1-3,TGTGCCAGCAGCCTGGACGAGGACATGGGAAACACCATATATTTT,CASSLDEDMGNTIYF
.,TRBV6-6,.,TRBJ2-1,TGTGCCAGCAGTCCAGGGGTCGGGTCCTACAATGAGCAGTTCTTC,CASSPGVGSYNEQFF
TRBD1,TRBV9,.,TRBJ1-2,TGTGCCAGCAGCGCGGGAGGGACAGGGGGCTTCGAAGGCTACACCTTC,CASSAGGTGGFEGYTF
.,TRBV5-1,once,TRBJ1-1,TGCGCCAGCAGCCACAGGGTAACTGAAGCTTTCTTT,CASSHRVTEAFF
TRBD1,TRBV2,.,TRBJ2-3,TGTGCCAGCAGAGTCGGGACAGGGTTTGCCCTGGCTAGCACAGATACGCAGTATTTT,CASRVGTGFALASTDTQYF
.,TRBV9,.,TRBJ2-3,TGTGCCAGCAGCGCAACAGATACGCAGTATTTT,CASSATDTQYF
TRBD1,TRBV27,.,TRBJ2-2,TGTGCCAGCAGTTGGACAGGTGTCAACACCGGGGAGCTGTTTTTT,CASSWTGVNTGELFF
.,TRBV9,.,TRBJ2-7,TGTGCCAGCAGCGCTGGGACGGGGCCTTCCTACGAGCAGTACTTC,CASSAGTGPSYEQYF
TRBD1,TRBV27,.,TRBJ1-2,TGTGCCAGCAAGTCGGGACAGGGGCCATACTATGGCTACACCTTC,CASKSGQGPYYGYTF
.,TRBV9,.,TRBJ1-5,TGTGCCAGCAGCGTTGGGCAGGGTAATCAGCCCCAGCATTTT,CASSVGQGNQPQHF
.,TRBV11-2,.,TRBJ2-2,TGTGCCAGCAGCAACCCGGGGGAGCTGTTTTTT,CASSNPGELFF
TRBD1,TRBV5-4,.,TRBJ1-1,TGTGCCAGCAGCTGGGGACAGGGGTTCGAAGCTTTCTTT,CASSWGQGFEAFF
TRBD2,TRBV11-2,.,TRBJ2-3,TGTGCCAGCAGCTTAGAGGGACTAGCGGGATACACAGATACGCAGTATTTT,CASSLEGLAGYTDTQYF
TRBD1,TRBV27,.,TRBJ1-1,TGTGCCAGCAGCGTACAGGGGTCCTACACTGAAGCTTTCTTT,CASSVQGSYTEAFF
.,TRBV5-1,.,TRBJ1-4,TGCGCCAGCAGCTTGGACATAGGGCTGAATGAAAAACTGTTTTTT,CASSLDIGLNEKLFF
TRBD1,TRBV13,.,TRBJ1-2,TGTGCCAGCAGCCCAAGGGGACAGGGGGATGGCTACACCTTC,CASSPRGQGDGYTF
.,TRBV21-1,.,TRBJ2-7,TGTGCCAGCAGCAAAGCAGGGCAGGGGGAGCAGTACTTC,CASSKAGQGEQYF
.,TRBV6-1,.,TRBJ1-1,TGTGCCAGCATTGGGGACGGCCGCCGCGCTTTCTTT,CASIGDGRRAFF
TRBD2,TRBV27,.,TRBJ2-7,TGTGCCAGCAGTTATGAGACTAGCGGGTACGAGCAGTACTTC,CASSYETSGYEQYF
TRBD1,TRBV11-2,.,TRBJ1-1,TGTGCCAGCAGCTGGACAGGGGATATCACTGAAGCTTTCTTT,CASSWTGDITEAFF
TRBD1,TRBV2,.,TRBJ2-7,TGTGCCAGCAGTGACCCCTCCGACAGGGAGATCTCCTACGAGCAGTACTTC,CASSDPSDREISYEQYF
.,TRBV5-6,.,TRBJ1-2,TGTGCCAGCAGCTTGGAACAGGCCTATGGCTACACCTTC,CASSLEQAYGYTF
.,TRBV29-1,.,TRBJ2-1,TGCAGCGTTGAAGACTATAACATGCGATCCGAGCTCTTC,CSVEDYNMRSELF
.,TRBV5-8,.,TRBJ2-1,TGTGCCAGCAGCCCGGGTGGGGGTAGAATTATGTTCTTC,CASSPGGGRIMFF
TRBD1,TRBV27,.,TRBJ1-1,TGTGCCAGCAGCACAGGGGGCGGAACTGAAGCTTTCTTT,CASSTGGGTEAFF
.,TRBV20-1,once,TRBJ1-2,TGCAGTGCCCATGGGGGGGCTGGCTACACCTTC,CSAHGGAGYTF
.,TRBV15,.,TRBJ2-5,TGTGCCACCAGCAGCGGGTACCAAGAGACCCAGTACTTC,CATSSGYQETQYF
.,TRBV7-6,.,TRBJ2-7,TGTGCCAGCAGCGGCGAGGACACTTCCTACGAGCAGTACTTC,CASSGEDTSYEQYF